The clone carrying this TCR beta chain has just a few counts. Antigen: not known. This specimen comes from a study of cytomegalovirus exposure and HLA in healthy donors. Overall study results and limits: Reportedly, cytomegalovirus status was diagnosed with high sensitivity and specificity. In a later analysis, several top co-occurrence clusters appeared linked to parvovirus B19, influenza, CMV and Epstein-Barr virus. HLA-A and HLA-B allele assignments for most subjects were reportedly predicted accurately using TCR beta sequences.

PCR was performed using 60 Vbeta and 13 Jbeta primers. TCRdb keeps only in-frame clones here, not all; method: immunoSEQ multiplex PCR. The repertoire holds about 120,000 clones, with around 86% as singletons. Per germline, CDR1 SGHRS and CDR2 YFSETQ. Trimming removed 4 bases at V and 9 bases at J, with 22 bases between. The CDR3 length is 15 residues. Sequencing used PBMCs. The chain recombines TRBV5-1 with TRBJ2-5; TRBD1 is a possible D gene (6 bases). This TCR derives from a woman in her 40s in good health and CMV-seronegative. For the CDR3, the DNA is TGCGCCAGCAGCCATGGGGGCGAGAAGAGAGTGGCCCAGTACTTC. As protein: CASSHGGEKRVAQYF.